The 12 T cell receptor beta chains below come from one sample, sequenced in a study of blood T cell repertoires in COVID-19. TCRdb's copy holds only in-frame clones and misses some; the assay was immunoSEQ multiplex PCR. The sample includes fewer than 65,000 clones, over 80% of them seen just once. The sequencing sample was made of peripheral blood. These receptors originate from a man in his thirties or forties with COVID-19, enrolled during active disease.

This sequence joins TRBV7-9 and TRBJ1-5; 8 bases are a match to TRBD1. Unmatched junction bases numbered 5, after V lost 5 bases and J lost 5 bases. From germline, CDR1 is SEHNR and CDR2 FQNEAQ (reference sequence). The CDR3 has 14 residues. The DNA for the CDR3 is TGTGCCAGCAGCGCACAGGGGGACGATCAGCCCCAGCATTTT. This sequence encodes CASSAQGDDQPQHF.

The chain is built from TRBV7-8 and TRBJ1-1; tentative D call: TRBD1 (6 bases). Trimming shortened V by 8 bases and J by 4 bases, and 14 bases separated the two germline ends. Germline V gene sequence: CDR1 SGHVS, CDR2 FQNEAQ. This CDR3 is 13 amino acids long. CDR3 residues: CASVGGAGTEAFF. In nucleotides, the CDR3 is TGTGCCAGCGTGGGGGGGGCCGGCACTGAAGCTTTCTTT.

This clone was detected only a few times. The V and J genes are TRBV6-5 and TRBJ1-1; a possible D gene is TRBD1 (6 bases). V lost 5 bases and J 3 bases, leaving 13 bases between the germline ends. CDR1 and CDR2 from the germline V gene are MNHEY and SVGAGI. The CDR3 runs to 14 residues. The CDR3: CASSKQGRDTEAFF. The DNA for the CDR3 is TGTGCCAGCAGTAAGCAGGGGAGGGACACTGAAGCTTTCTTT.

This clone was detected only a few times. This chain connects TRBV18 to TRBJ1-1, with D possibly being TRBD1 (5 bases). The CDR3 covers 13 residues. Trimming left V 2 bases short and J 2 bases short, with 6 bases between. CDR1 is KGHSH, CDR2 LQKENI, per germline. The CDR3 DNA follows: TGTGCCAGCTCACCAGACAGTAACACTGAAGCTTTCTTT. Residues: CASSPDSNTEAFF.

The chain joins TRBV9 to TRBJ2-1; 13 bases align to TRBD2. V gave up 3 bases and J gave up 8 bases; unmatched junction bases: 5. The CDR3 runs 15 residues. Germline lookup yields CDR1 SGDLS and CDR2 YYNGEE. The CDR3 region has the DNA TGTGCCAGCAGCGACGGGACTAGCGGGATCGATGAGCAGTTCTTC. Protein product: CASSDGTSGIDEQFF.

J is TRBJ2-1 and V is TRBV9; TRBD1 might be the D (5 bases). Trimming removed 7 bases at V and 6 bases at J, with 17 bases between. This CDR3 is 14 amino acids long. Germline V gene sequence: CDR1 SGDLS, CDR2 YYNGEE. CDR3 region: CASQGSSVINEQFF. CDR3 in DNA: TGTGCCAGCCAGGGAAGCAGCGTTATCAATGAGCAGTTCTTC. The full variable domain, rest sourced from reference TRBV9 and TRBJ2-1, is DSGVTQTPKHLITATGQRVTLRCSPRSGDLSVYWYQQSLDQGLQFLIQYYNGEERAKGNILERFSAQQFPDLHSELNLSSLELGDSALYFCASQGSSVINEQFFGPGTRLTVL.

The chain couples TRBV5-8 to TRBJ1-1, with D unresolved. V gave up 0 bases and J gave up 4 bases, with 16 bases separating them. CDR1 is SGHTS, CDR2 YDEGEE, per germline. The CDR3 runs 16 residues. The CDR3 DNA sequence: TGTGCCAGCAGCTTGGGGGTAAACACCCGGGGCACTGAAGCTTTCTTT. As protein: CASSLGVNTRGTEAFF.

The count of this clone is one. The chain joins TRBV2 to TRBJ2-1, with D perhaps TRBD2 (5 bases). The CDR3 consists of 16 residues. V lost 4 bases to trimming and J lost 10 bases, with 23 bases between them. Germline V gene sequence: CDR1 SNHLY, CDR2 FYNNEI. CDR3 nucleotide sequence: TGTGCCAGCAGTGGAATGGGAAAGCGGAGTGGGGAGGAGCAGTTCTTC. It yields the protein CASSGMGKRSGEEQFF.

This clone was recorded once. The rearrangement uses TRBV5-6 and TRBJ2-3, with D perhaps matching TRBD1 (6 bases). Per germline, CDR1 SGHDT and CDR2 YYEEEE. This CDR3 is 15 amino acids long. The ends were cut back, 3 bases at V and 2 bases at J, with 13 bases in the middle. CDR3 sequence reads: CASSWDGQTTDTQYF. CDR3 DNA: TGTGCCAGCAGCTGGGACGGACAGACCACAGATACGCAGTATTTT.

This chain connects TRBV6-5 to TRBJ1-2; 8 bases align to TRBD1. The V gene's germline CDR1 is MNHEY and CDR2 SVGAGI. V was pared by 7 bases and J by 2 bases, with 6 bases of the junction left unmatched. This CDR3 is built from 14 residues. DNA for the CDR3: TGTGCCAGCATGCCGGGACAGGTAAACTATGGCTACACCTTC. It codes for CASMPGQVNYGYTF.

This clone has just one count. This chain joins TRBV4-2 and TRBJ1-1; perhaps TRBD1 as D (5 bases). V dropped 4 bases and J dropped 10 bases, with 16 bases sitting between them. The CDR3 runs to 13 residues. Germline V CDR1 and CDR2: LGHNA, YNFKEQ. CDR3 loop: CASSRSGGVGAFF. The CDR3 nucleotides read TGTGCCAGCAGCCGATCGGGAGGGGTCGGAGCTTTCTTT.

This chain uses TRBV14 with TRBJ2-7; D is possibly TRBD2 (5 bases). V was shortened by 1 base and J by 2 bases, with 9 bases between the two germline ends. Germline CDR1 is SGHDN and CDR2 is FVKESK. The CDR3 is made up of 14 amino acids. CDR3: CASSQVRGTYEQYF. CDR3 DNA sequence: TGTGCCAGCAGCCAAGTGAGAGGGACCTACGAGCAGTACTTC.